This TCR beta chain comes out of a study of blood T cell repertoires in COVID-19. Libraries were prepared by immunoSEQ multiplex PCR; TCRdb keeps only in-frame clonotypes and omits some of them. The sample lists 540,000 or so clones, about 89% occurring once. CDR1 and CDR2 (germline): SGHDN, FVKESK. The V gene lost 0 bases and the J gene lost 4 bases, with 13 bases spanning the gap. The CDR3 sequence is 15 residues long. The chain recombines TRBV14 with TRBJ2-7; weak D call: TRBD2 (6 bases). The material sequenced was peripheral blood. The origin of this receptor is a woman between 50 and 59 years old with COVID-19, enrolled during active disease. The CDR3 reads CASSQDAGPPYEQYF. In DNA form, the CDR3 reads TGTGCCAGCAGCCAAGATGCGGGGCCACCTTACGAGCAGTACTTC.